The clone carrying this T cell receptor beta chain was detected a few times. The antigen is unknown. The data stem from a study of identical twins. Notes on the study in general: While abundant cord blood beta clonotypes carried fewer insertions, memory repertoires showed no such pattern. The same donors were not followed; conclusions instead depended on cross-sectional statistical analysis.

TCRdb ran MiXCR on the 5' RACE reads and lists one entry per CDR3 protein. The sample holds about 200,000 distinct CDR3 sequences, 15% seen once. V lost 1 base, J lost 3 bases, and 8 bases lay in between. The CDR3 runs to 15 residues. From germline, CDR1 is SGHKS and CDR2 YYEKEE (reference sequence). This sample was shared with a second study, whose subject was T cells expressing NK-cell markers. That study reports: All TCR beta repertoires analysed originated from sorted CD3+CD56+NKG2C+, CD3+CD56+NKG2C- and CD3+CD56-NKG2C+ T cells. Top CD8+ clonotypes included the dominant CD3+CD56+NKG2C+ clonotypes in roughly six donors.

V is TRBV5-5 and J is TRBJ2-6; D is ambiguous. Input material: CD8+ T cells sorted from blood. The clonotype originates from a woman under 30 in good health. CDR3 region: CASSLYSVGANVLTF. The DNA for the CDR3 is TGTGCCAGCAGCTTGTACAGTGTTGGGGCCAACGTCCTGACTTTC. The entire variable domain, with the rest obtained from reference TRBV5-5 and TRBJ2-6, is as follows: DAGVTQSPTHLIKTRGQQVTLRCSPISGHKSVSWYQQVLGQGPQFIFQYYEKEERGRGNFPDRFSARQFPNYSSELNVNALLLGDSALYLCASSLYSVGANVLTFGAGSRLTVL.